This T cell receptor (beta chain) was observed in a study of monozygotic twins with inflammatory bowel disease. There are 15 residues in the CDR3. Germline V gives CDR1 SQVTM, CDR2 ANQGSEA. TCRdb reworked the 5' RACE reads into one entry per CDR3 protein, no DNA. This table holds approximately 400,000 distinct CDR3 sequences. The clonotype comes from a human donor with ulcerative colitis or Crohn's disease, or a healthy co-twin of an affected twin (not recorded which). The chain carries TRBV29-1 and TRBJ2-7; with no DNA, the TCRdb D assignment of TRBD1 cannot be verified. Material: blood. CDR3 region: CSVEGTGGPSYERYF.